Listed below are T cell receptor beta chains from one sample, sequenced in a study of blood T cell repertoires in COVID-19. Assay: immunoSEQ multiplex PCR; the TCRdb copy retains only in-frame clones and omits some. The sample includes 200,000 to 250,000 clones, nearly 90% of them seen just once. The specimen sequenced was peripheral blood. These receptors came from a woman between 18 and 29 years old who had recovered from COVID-19. CDR3s include the opening cysteine and the closing phenylalanine or tryptophan. The D gene is left open where the match is weak. Size is stated for part of the rows, as once, few or many counts, or as a class when the clone is expanded.

clone_size: -
d_call: TRBD1
v_call: TRBV7-9
j_call: TRBJ1-5
cdr3_aa: CASSPGADRAYQPQHF
cdr3_nt: TGTGCCAGCAGCCCGGGGGCGGACAGGGCCTATCAGCCCCAGCATTTT

clone_size: -
d_call: -
v_call: TRBV10-3
j_call: TRBJ1-5
cdr3_aa: CAIRGQGNQPQHF
cdr3_nt: TGTGCCATCAGGGGGCAGGGCAATCAGCCCCAGCATTTT

clone_size: -
d_call: TRBD1
v_call: TRBV29-1
j_call: TRBJ1-1
cdr3_aa: CSLGTGRSEAFF
cdr3_nt: TGCAGCCTCGGGACAGGGAGGTCTGAAGCTTTCTTT

clone_size: -
d_call: -
v_call: TRBV6-2/TRBV6-3
j_call: TRBJ2-1
cdr3_aa: CASSFKLEGLNEQFF
cdr3_nt: TGTGCCAGCAGTTTTAAGTTGGAGGGCCTCAATGAGCAGTTCTTC

clone_size: -
d_call: -
v_call: TRBV4-1
j_call: TRBJ2-7
cdr3_aa: CASSQVTGVYEQYF
cdr3_nt: TGCGCCAGCAGCCAAGTAACGGGAGTATACGAGCAGTACTTC

clone_size: -
d_call: TRBD1
v_call: TRBV3-1/TRBV3-2
j_call: TRBJ1-5
cdr3_aa: CASSLTTGRYSNQPQHF
cdr3_nt: TGTGCCAGCAGCCTCACGACAGGGCGATATAGCAATCAGCCCCAGCATTTT

clone_size: -
d_call: -
v_call: TRBV15
j_call: TRBJ2-7
cdr3_aa: CATSSVGFWGHQYEQYF
cdr3_nt: TGTGCCACCAGCAGTGTAGGTTTTTGGGGACATCAGTACGAGCAGTACTTC

clone_size: -
d_call: TRBD1
v_call: TRBV9
j_call: TRBJ2-1
cdr3_aa: CASSVGQGAYNEQFF
cdr3_nt: TGTGCCAGCAGCGTAGGGCAGGGGGCTTACAATGAGCAGTTCTTC

clone_size: once
d_call: TRBD2
v_call: TRBV6-5
j_call: TRBJ2-1
cdr3_aa: CASSYTSGSSYNEQFF
cdr3_nt: TGTGCCAGCAGTTACACCAGCGGGAGCTCCTACAATGAGCAGTTCTTC

clone_size: -
d_call: TRBD2
v_call: TRBV4-3
j_call: TRBJ2-1
cdr3_aa: CASSQDTSGSDEQFF
cdr3_nt: TGCGCCAGCAGCCAAGATACTAGCGGGAGCGATGAGCAGTTCTTC

clone_size: -
d_call: TRBD2
v_call: TRBV19
j_call: TRBJ2-1
cdr3_aa: CASSIVTGLVNEQFF
cdr3_nt: TGTGCCAGTAGTATAGTCACGGGACTAGTCAATGAGCAGTTCTTC

clone_size: -
d_call: -
v_call: TRBV9
j_call: TRBJ1-2
cdr3_aa: CASSVGWVSGYTF
cdr3_nt: TGTGCCAGCAGCGTCGGCTGGGTTAGCGGCTACACCTTC

clone_size: -
d_call: -
v_call: TRBV6-5
j_call: TRBJ2-1
cdr3_aa: CASSYQTGEGGNEQFF
cdr3_nt: TGTGCCAGCAGTTACCAGACAGGGGAGGGGGGAAATGAGCAGTTCTTC

clone_size: -
d_call: -
v_call: TRBV2
j_call: TRBJ2-7
cdr3_aa: CAVVVTYEQYF
cdr3_nt: TGTGCCGTCGTAGTTACCTACGAGCAGTACTTC

clone_size: -
d_call: TRBD1
v_call: TRBV9
j_call: TRBJ2-1
cdr3_aa: CASSRGRRYNEQFF
cdr3_nt: TGTGCCAGCAGCAGGGGGCGACGGTACAATGAGCAGTTCTTC

clone_size: -
d_call: -
v_call: TRBV19
j_call: TRBJ2-7
cdr3_aa: CASSRLTLTYEQYF
cdr3_nt: TGTGCCAGTAGTCGTCTCACTCTAACCTACGAGCAGTACTTC

clone_size: -
d_call: -
v_call: TRBV4-2
j_call: TRBJ1-5
cdr3_aa: CASTRDSPFSQPQHF
cdr3_nt: TGTGCCAGCACCCGGGACTCCCCTTTCAGTCAGCCCCAGCATTTT

clone_size: -
d_call: -
v_call: TRBV13
j_call: TRBJ2-2
cdr3_aa: CASSLGGSANTGELFF
cdr3_nt: TGTGCCAGCAGCTTAGGCGGGAGCGCAAACACCGGGGAGCTGTTTTTT

clone_size: -
d_call: TRBD2
v_call: TRBV6-2/TRBV6-3
j_call: TRBJ2-3
cdr3_aa: CASSRLAFSSTDTQYF
cdr3_nt: TGTGCCAGCAGTCGACTAGCCTTCTCGAGCACAGATACGCAGTATTTT

clone_size: -
d_call: TRBD1
v_call: TRBV7-9
j_call: TRBJ1-4
cdr3_aa: CASSLVTGVLNEKLFF
cdr3_nt: TGTGCCAGCAGCTTAGTGACAGGGGTGTTGAATGAAAAACTGTTTTTT

clone_size: -
d_call: -
v_call: TRBV27
j_call: TRBJ1-5
cdr3_aa: CASSRYTGGQPQHF
cdr3_nt: TGTGCCAGCAGTCGATACACGGGGGGTCAGCCCCAGCATTTT

clone_size: -
d_call: -
v_call: TRBV6-5
j_call: TRBJ1-5
cdr3_aa: CASRGSSNQPQHF
cdr3_nt: TGTGCCAGCAGGGGCAGTAGCAATCAGCCCCAGCATTTT

clone_size: -
d_call: -
v_call: TRBV27
j_call: TRBJ2-2
cdr3_aa: CASSSLGFANTGELFF
cdr3_nt: TGTGCCAGCAGTTCCTTGGGCTTTGCGAACACCGGGGAGCTGTTTTTT

clone_size: few
d_call: -
v_call: TRBV25-1
j_call: TRBJ1-2
cdr3_aa: CASSETARSEYGYTF
cdr3_nt: TGTGCCAGCAGTGAGACAGCCAGGAGTGAATATGGCTACACCTTC

clone_size: -
d_call: TRBD1
v_call: TRBV30
j_call: TRBJ2-4
cdr3_aa: CAWSTGQVTKNIQYF
cdr3_nt: TGTGCCTGGAGTACAGGACAGGTTACCAAAAACATTCAGTACTTC

clone_size: -
d_call: -
v_call: TRBV4-3
j_call: TRBJ2-2
cdr3_aa: CASSQDRGLTGELFF
cdr3_nt: TGCGCCAGCAGCCAAGATCGGGGATTGACCGGGGAGCTGTTTTTT

clone_size: -
d_call: -
v_call: TRBV27
j_call: TRBJ2-3
cdr3_aa: CASSLRATDTQYF
cdr3_nt: TGTGCCAGCAGTTTGAGGGCCACAGATACGCAGTATTTT

clone_size: -
d_call: TRBD2
v_call: TRBV5-4
j_call: TRBJ2-1
cdr3_aa: CASSHLIRTSGQNEQFF
cdr3_nt: TGTGCCAGCAGCCACCTAATCCGGACTAGCGGGCAGAATGAGCAGTTCTTC

clone_size: -
d_call: -
v_call: TRBV29-1
j_call: TRBJ1-1
cdr3_aa: CSATPGDRMNTEAFF
cdr3_nt: TGCAGCGCCACTCCAGGGGACCGTATGAACACTGAAGCTTTCTTT

clone_size: few
d_call: -
v_call: TRBV7-2
j_call: TRBJ2-7
cdr3_aa: CASSFSVLGAGEQYF
cdr3_nt: TGTGCCAGCAGCTTTTCGGTGTTGGGGGCCGGCGAGCAGTACTTC

clone_size: many
d_call: -
v_call: TRBV6-5
j_call: TRBJ1-5
cdr3_aa: CASSYSKSQPQHF
cdr3_nt: TGTGCCAGCAGTTACTCAAAGAGTCAGCCCCAGCATTTT

clone_size: once
d_call: -
v_call: TRBV6-2/TRBV6-3
j_call: TRBJ2-3
cdr3_aa: CASSYRGSGILTDTQYF
cdr3_nt: TGTGCCAGCAGTTACCGAGGCTCCGGGATCCTCACAGATACGCAGTATTTT

clone_size: few
d_call: -
v_call: TRBV4-3
j_call: TRBJ1-1
cdr3_aa: CASSQIAGNVAFF
cdr3_nt: TGCGCCAGCAGCCAAATAGCAGGGAACGTCGCTTTCTTT

clone_size: -
d_call: TRBD2
v_call: TRBV4-3
j_call: TRBJ2-3
cdr3_aa: CASSQRSFYSGGRTDTQYF
cdr3_nt: TGCGCCAGCAGCCAAAGGTCTTTTTATAGCGGGGGAAGGACAGATACGCAGTATTTT

clone_size: -
d_call: -
v_call: TRBV6-5
j_call: TRBJ1-2
cdr3_aa: CASRRDGRFAYTF
cdr3_nt: TGTGCCAGCAGGCGGGACGGAAGATTTGCCTACACCTTC

clone_size: -
d_call: TRBD1
v_call: TRBV7-9
j_call: TRBJ2-7
cdr3_aa: CASRHDRGEQYF
cdr3_nt: TGTGCCAGCAGGCATGACAGGGGCGAGCAGTACTTC

clone_size: -
d_call: -
v_call: TRBV9
j_call: TRBJ1-1
cdr3_aa: CASSPTRNTEAFF
cdr3_nt: TGTGCCAGCAGCCCCACTCGGAACACTGAAGCTTTCTTT

clone_size: -
d_call: TRBD2
v_call: TRBV28
j_call: TRBJ2-1
cdr3_aa: CASSPFLAGGPAGGNEQFF
cdr3_nt: TGTGCCAGCAGTCCTTTCTTAGCGGGAGGTCCGGCCGGGGGCAATGAGCAGTTCTTC